This TCR beta chain was recorded in a study of blood T cell repertoires in COVID-19. Study summary: COVID-19 samples from acute and convalescent phases originated in the United States, Italy and Spain. Sources were T cells, B-cell-depleted T cells, or PBMCs; the material itself was cDNA or gDNA.

The V end was cut by 5 bases, the J end by 6 bases, with 17 bases between. The CDR3 length is 15 residues. The V gene's germline CDR1 is WNHNN and CDR2 SYGVQD (reference sequence). In the original analysis: Amplification of reference gene primers provided the estimated nucleated cell counts. TCRdb keeps only in-frame clones here, not all; method: immunoSEQ multiplex PCR. That table is the source of V, J and clone size, and D and trimming were worked out from the DNA. The table shows a few hundred thousand clones, with approximately 86% occurring only once. Sample: peripheral blood. This clonotype was sampled from a man aged 18 to 29 with active or convalescent COVID-19. The gene calls are TRBV10-1 and TRBJ2-1; TRBD2 might be the D (6 bases). CDR3 loop: CASSNPYNSGNEQFF. The CDR3 nucleotides read TGCGCCAGCAGTAACCCGTATAATAGCGGCAATGAGCAGTTCTTC.